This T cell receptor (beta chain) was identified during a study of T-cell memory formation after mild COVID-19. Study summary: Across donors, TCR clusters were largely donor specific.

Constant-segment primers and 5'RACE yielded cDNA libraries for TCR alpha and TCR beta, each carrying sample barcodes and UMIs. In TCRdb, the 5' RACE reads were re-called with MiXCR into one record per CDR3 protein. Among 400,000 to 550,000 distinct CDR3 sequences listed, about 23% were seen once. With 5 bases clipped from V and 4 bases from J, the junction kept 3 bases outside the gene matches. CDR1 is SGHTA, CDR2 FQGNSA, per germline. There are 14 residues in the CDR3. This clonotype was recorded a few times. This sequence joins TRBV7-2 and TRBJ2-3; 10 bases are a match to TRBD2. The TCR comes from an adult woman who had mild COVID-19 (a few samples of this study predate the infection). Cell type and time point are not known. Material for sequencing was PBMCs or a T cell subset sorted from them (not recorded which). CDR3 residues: CASSTGLAADTQYF. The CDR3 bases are TGTGCCAGCAGCACTGGACTAGCGGCAGATACGCAGTATTTT.